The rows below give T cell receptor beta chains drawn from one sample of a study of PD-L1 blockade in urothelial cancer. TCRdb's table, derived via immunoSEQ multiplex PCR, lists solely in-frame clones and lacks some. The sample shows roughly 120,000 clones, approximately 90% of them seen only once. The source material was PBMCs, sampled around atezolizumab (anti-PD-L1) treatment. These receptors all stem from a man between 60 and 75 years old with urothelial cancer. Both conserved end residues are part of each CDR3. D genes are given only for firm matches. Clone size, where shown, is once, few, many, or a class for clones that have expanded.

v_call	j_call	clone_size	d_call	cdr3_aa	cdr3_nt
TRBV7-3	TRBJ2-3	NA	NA	CASSLVSGSSSTDTQYF	TGTGCCAGCAGCTTAGTATCCGGGAGTTCTTCTACAGATACGCAGTATTTT
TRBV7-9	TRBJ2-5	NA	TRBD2	CASSLVRAGEVRETQYF	TGTGCCAGCAGCTTAGTAAGGGCGGGAGAAGTCCGGGAGACCCAGTACTTC
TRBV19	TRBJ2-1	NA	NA	CASSSSGSSYNEQFF	TGTGCCAGTAGTAGTAGCGGTAGCTCCTACAATGAGCAGTTCTTC
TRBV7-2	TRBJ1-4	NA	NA	CASSILGALTNEKLFF	TGTGCCAGCAGCATCCTGGGCGCTCTAACTAATGAAAAACTGTTTTTT
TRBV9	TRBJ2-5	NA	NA	CASSVATSGTQYF	TGTGCCAGCAGCGTAGCTACGTCGGGGACCCAGTACTTC
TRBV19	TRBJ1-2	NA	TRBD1	CASRYSTGGAGYGYTF	TGTGCCAGTAGATACTCGACAGGGGGCGCCGGCTATGGCTACACCTTC
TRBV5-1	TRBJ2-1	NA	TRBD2	CASSSAAGNEQFF	TGCGCCAGCAGTTCAGCAGCGGGAAATGAGCAGTTCTTC
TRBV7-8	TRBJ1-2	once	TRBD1	CASSPSQGGPNYGYTF	TGTGCCAGCAGCCCGTCACAGGGGGGACCAAACTATGGCTACACCTTC
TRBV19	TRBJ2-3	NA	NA	CAISPALGQIDTQYF	TGTGCCATTTCCCCCGCGCTCGGACAGATAGATACGCAGTATTTT
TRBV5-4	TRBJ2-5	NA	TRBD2	CASSFRLAGGLPETQYF	TGTGCCAGCAGCTTTCGTCTAGCGGGGGGCCTACCGGAGACCCAGTACTTC
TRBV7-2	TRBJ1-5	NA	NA	CASSRMTGSNQPQHF	TGTGCCAGCAGCCGGATGACGGGTAGCAATCAGCCCCAGCATTTT
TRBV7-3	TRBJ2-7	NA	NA	CASSLQDSYEQYF	TGTGCCAGCAGCTTGCAGGACTCCTACGAGCAGTACTTC
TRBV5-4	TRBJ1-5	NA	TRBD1	CASSLQGQPQHF	TGTGCCAGCAGCTTACAGGGGCAGCCCCAGCATTTT
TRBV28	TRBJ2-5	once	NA	CASMMAGKETQYF	TGTGCCAGCATGATGGCAGGGAAAGAGACCCAGTACTTC
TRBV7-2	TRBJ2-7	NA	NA	CASSLIRDYEQYF	TGTGCCAGCAGCTTGATCCGGGACTACGAGCAGTACTTC
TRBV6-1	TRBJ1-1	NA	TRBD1	CASSALDRANTEAFF	TGTGCCAGCAGTGCTTTGGACAGGGCGAACACTGAAGCTTTCTTT
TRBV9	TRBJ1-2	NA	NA	CASSVGLLYTF	TGTGCCAGCAGCGTAGGGCTCTTATACACCTTC
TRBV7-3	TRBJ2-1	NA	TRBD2	CASSYGGVAANEQFF	TGTGCCAGCAGCTACGGGGGGGTAGCGGCCAATGAGCAGTTCTTC
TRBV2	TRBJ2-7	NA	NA	CASSEGPGSLYEQYF	TGTGCCAGCAGTGAGGGTCCCGGGAGCCTCTACGAGCAGTACTTC
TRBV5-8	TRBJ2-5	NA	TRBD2	CASSQGTSGSFAAETQYF	TGTGCCAGCAGCCAAGGGACTAGCGGGAGCTTTGCCGCAGAGACCCAGTACTTC
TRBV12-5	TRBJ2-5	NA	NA	CASGLGNDGETQYF	TGTGCTAGTGGTTTGGGAAACGACGGGGAGACCCAGTACTTC
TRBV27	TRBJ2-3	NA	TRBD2	CASSLWTSGGGTDTQYF	TGTGCCAGCAGTTTATGGACTAGCGGGGGGGGCACAGATACGCAGTATTTT
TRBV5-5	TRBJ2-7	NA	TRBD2	CASSLKERGDLYEQYF	TGTGCCAGCAGCTTGAAGGAGCGGGGGGACCTCTACGAGCAGTACTTC
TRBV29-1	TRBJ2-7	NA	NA	CSVEYNYEQYF	TGCAGCGTTGAATACAACTACGAGCAGTACTTC
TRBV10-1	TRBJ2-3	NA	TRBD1	CASGQGIREMGPDTQYF	TGCGCCAGCGGACAGGGGATAAGGGAGATGGGCCCAGATACGCAGTATTTT
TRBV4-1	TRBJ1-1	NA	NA	CASSPQGVDTEAFF	TGCGCCAGCAGCCCACAGGGTGTCGACACTGAAGCTTTCTTT
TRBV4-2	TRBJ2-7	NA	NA	CASSRGQSSSYEQYF	TGTGCCAGCAGCCGTGGGCAGTCCAGCTCCTACGAGCAGTACTTC
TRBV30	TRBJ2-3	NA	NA	CAWQTGNQADTQYF	TGTGCCTGGCAGACAGGAAATCAGGCAGATACGCAGTATTTT
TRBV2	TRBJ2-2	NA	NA	CASRVGSGNTGELFF	TGTGCCAGCAGGGTGGGGAGCGGGAACACCGGGGAGCTGTTTTTT
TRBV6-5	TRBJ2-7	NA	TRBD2	CASSRSGRSYEQYF	TGTGCCAGCAGTCGTAGCGGGAGGTCCTACGAGCAGTACTTC
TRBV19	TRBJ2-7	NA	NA	CASSLQGYEQYF	TGTGCCAGTAGTTTACAGGGTTACGAGCAGTACTTC
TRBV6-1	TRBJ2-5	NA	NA	CASSRAGGQTQYF	TGTGCCAGCAGTCGGGCGGGTGGGCAGACCCAGTACTTC
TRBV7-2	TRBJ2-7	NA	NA	CASSSQGYEQYF	TGTGCCAGCAGCTCTCAGGGGTACGAGCAGTACTTC
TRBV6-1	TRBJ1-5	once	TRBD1	CASSETGTVYQPQHF	TGTGCCAGCAGTGAAACCGGGACAGTTTATCAGCCCCAGCATTTT
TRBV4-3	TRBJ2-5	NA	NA	CASSQEGRPQETQYF	TGCGCCAGCAGCCAAGAAGGCAGGCCGCAAGAGACCCAGTACTTC
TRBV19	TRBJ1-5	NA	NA	CASRKQINQPQHF	TGTGCCAGTAGGAAACAGATTAATCAGCCCCAGCATTTT
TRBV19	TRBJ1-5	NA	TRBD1	CASRPTYRDRGYSNQPQHF	TGTGCCAGTAGACCCACGTACCGGGACAGGGGATATAGCAATCAGCCCCAGCATTTT
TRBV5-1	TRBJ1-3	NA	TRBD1	CASSLLGQGARNPGNTIYF	TGCGCCAGCAGCTTGCTCGGACAGGGGGCGCGAAATCCTGGAAACACCATATATTTT
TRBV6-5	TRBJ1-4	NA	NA	CASLAGWGSQKLFF	TGTGCCAGCTTAGCCGGTTGGGGCAGCCAGAAACTGTTTTTT
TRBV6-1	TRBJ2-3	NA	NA	CASISTGLSQYF	TGTGCCAGCATTTCCACAGGGTTATCGCAGTATTTT
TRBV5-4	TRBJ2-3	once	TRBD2	CASTLAASTDTQYF	TGTGCCAGCACCCTAGCGGCTAGCACAGATACGCAGTATTTT
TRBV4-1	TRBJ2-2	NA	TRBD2	CASSQDWGTRGNTGELFF	TGCGCCAGCAGCCAAGATTGGGGGACTAGAGGAAACACCGGGGAGCTGTTTTTT
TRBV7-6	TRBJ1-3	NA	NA	CASSLWDTTGNTIYF	TGTGCCAGCAGCTTGTGGGACACTACTGGAAACACCATATATTTT
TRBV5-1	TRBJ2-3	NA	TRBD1	CASTEEGTGGLDTQYF	TGCGCCAGCACTGAAGAAGGGACAGGGGGCTTAGATACGCAGTATTTT
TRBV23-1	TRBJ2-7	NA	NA	CASSQRGTSPYEQYF	TGCGCCAGCAGTCAAAGGGGGACCTCGCCCTACGAGCAGTACTTC
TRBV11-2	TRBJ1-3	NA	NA	CASRSPGGGNTIYF	TGTGCCAGCAGATCCCCCGGCGGCGGGAACACCATATATTTT
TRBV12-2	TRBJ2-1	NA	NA	CASRLDSGGALYEQFF	TGTGCAAGTCGCTTAGACTCAGGGGGCGCTCTCTATGAGCAGTTCTTC
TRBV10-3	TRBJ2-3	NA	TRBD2	CAISGTGTNATDTQYF	TGTGCCATCAGTGGGACCGGGACTAACGCCACAGATACGCAGTATTTT
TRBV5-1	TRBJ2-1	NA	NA	CASSPAPPGGGNEQFF	TGCGCCAGCAGCCCAGCTCCCCCGGGGGGCGGGAATGAGCAGTTCTTC